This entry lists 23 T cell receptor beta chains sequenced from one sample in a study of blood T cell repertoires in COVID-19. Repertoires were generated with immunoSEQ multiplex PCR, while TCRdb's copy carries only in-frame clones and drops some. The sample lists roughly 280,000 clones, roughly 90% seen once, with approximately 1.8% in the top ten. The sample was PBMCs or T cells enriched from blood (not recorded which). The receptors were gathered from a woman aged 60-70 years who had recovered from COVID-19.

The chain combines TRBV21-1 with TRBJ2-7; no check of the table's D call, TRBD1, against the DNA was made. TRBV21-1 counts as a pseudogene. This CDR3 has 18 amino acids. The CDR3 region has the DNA TGTGCCAGCAGCAAAGAAGAGGGCCCGGGACAGGGGGTTTACGAGCAGTACTTC. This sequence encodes CASSKEEGPGQGVYEQYF.

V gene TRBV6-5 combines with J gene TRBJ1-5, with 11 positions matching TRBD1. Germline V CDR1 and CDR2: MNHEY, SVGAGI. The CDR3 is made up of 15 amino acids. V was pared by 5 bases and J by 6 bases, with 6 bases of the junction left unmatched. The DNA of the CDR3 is TGTGCCAGCAGTCGGACAGGGGGCGCGGGTCAGCCCCAGCATTTT. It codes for CASSRTGGAGQPQHF.

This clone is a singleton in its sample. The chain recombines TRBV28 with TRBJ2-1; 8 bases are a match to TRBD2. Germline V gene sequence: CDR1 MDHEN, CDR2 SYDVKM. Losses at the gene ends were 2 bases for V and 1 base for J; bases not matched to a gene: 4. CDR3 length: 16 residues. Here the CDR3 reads CASSLDPGGSYNEQFF. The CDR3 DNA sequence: TGTGCCAGCAGTTTAGACCCGGGAGGGTCCTACAATGAGCAGTTCTTC.

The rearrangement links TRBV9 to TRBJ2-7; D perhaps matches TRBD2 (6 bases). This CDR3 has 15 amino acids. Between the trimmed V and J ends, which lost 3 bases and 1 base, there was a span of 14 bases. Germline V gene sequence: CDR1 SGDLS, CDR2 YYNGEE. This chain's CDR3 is CASSDGGLPSYEQYF. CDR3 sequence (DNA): TGTGCCAGCAGCGACGGGGGACTCCCATCCTACGAGCAGTACTTC. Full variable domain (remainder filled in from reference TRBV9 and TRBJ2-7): DSGVTQTPKHLITATGQRVTLRCSPRSGDLSVYWYQQSLDQGLQFLIQYYNGEERAKGNILERFSAQQFPDLHSELNLSSLELGDSALYFCASSDGGLPSYEQYFGPGTRLTVT.

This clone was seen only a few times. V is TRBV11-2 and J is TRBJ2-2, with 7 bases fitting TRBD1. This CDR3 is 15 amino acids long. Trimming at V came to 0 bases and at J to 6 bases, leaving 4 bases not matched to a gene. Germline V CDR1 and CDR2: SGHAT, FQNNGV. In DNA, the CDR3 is TGTGCCAGCAGCTTAGAGACAGGGCTTTCCGGGGAGCTGTTTTTT. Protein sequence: CASSLETGLSGELFF.

This chain's CDR3 is CASSFQGADYGYTF. The CDR3 DNA reads as TGTGCCAGCAGTTTCCAGGGGGCGGACTATGGCTACACCTTC. The chain links TRBV28 to TRBJ1-2; TRBD1 agrees at 8 bases. The V gene's germline CDR1 is MDHEN and CDR2 SYDVKM. V was clipped by 3 bases and J by 3 bases; unmatched bases: 3. This CDR3 has 14 amino acids.

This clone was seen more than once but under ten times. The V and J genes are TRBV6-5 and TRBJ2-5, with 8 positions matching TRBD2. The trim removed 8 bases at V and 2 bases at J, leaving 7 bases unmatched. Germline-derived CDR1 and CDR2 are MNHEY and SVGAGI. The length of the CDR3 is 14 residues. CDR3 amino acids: CASRRGTSQETQYF. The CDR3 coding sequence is TGTGCCAGCCGAAGGGGGACTAGTCAAGAGACCCAGTACTTC.

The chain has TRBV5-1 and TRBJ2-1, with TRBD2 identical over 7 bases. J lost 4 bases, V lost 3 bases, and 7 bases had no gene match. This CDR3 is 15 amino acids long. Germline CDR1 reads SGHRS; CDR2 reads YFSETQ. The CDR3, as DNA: TGCGCCAGCAGCTGGAGCGGGACCCCTTACAATGAGCAGTTCTTC. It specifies CASSWSGTPYNEQFF.

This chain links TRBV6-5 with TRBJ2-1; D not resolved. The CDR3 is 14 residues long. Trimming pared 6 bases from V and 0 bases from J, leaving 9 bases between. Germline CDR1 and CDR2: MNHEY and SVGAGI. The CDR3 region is CASSHRSSYNEQFF. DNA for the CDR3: TGTGCCAGCAGCCACAGAAGCTCCTACAATGAGCAGTTCTTC.

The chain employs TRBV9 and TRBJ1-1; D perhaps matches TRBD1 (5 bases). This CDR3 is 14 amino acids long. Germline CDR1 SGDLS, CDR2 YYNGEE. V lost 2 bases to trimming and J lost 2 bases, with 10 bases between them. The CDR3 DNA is TGTGCCAGCAGCGTTTCTGGGACTAACACTGAAGCTTTCTTT. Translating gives CASSVSGTNTEAFF.

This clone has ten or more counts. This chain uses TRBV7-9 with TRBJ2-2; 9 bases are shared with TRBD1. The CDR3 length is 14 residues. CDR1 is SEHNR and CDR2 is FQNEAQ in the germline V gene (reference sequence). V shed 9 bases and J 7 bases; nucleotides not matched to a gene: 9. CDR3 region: CARSRQGEGGELFF. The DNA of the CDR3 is TGTGCCAGGAGCCGACAGGGGGAAGGCGGGGAGCTGTTTTTT.

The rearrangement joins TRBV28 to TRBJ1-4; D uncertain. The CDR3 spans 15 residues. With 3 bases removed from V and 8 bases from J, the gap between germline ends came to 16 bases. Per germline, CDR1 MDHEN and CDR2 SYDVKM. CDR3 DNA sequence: TGTGCCAGCAGTTTCCAGGAGGCCATTATGGAAAAACTGTTTTTT. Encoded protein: CASSFQEAIMEKLFF.

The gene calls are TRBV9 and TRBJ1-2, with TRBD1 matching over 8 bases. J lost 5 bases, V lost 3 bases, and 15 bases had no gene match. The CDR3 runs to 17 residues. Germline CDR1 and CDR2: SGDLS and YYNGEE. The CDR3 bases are TGTGCCAGCAGCGAATGGACAGGGTTTGGAGGCGGGTATGGCTACACCTTC. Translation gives CASSEWTGFGGGYGYTF.

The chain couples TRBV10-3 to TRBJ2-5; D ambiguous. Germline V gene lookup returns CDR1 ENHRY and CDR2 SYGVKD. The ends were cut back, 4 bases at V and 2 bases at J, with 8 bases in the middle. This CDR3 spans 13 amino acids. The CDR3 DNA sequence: TGTGCCATCAGTGGAACAGCACAAGAGACCCAGTACTTC. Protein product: CAISGTAQETQYF.

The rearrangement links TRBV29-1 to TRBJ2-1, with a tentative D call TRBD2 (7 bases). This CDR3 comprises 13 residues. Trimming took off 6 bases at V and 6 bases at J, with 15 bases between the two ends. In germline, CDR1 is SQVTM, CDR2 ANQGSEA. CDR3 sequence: CSVELGGPNEQFF. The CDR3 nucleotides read TGCAGCGTGGAACTCGGGGGGCCCAATGAGCAGTTCTTC.

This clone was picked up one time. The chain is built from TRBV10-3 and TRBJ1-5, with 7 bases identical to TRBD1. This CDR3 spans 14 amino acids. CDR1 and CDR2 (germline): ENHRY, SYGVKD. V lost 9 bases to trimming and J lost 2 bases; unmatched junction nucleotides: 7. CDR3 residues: CAIQGQVGNQPQHF. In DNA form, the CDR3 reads TGTGCCATACAAGGACAGGTGGGCAATCAGCCCCAGCATTTT.

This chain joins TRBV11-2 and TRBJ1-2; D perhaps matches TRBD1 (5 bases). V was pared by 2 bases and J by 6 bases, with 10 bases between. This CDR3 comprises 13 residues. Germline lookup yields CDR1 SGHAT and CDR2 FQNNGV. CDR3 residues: CASSLSAGNGYTF. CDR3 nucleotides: TGTGCCAGCAGCTTAAGTGCAGGGAATGGCTACACCTTC.

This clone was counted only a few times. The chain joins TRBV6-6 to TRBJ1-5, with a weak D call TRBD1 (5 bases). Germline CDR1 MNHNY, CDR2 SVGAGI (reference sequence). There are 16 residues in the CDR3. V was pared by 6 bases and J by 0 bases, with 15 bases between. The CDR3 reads CASRADSFVSNQPQHF. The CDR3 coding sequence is TGTGCCAGCAGGGCCGACAGCTTTGTTAGCAATCAGCCCCAGCATTTT.

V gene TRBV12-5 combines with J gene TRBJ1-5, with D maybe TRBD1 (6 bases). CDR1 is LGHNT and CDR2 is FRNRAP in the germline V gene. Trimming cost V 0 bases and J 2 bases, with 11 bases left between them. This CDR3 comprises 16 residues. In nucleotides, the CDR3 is TGTGCTAGTGGTTTGGTACCCGCAGGGGGCAATCAGCCCCAGCATTTT. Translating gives CASGLVPAGGNQPQHF.

The DNA for the CDR3 is TGTGCCAGCAGGCCAGAGGGATTCGCGGGAGGTCAAGATACGCAGTATTTT. This sequence encodes CASRPEGFAGGQDTQYF. This sequence joins TRBV27 and TRBJ2-3, with TRBD2 matching 8 bases. This CDR3 is 17 amino acids long. V lost 6 bases to trimming and J lost 5 bases; unmatched junction nucleotides: 16. Germline V gene sequence: CDR1 MNHEY, CDR2 SMNVEV (reference sequence).

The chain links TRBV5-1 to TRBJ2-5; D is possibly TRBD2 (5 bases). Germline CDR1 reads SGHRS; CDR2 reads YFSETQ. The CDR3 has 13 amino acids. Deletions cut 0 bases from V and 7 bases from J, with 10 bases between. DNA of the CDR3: TGCGCCAGCAGCTTGGTGGGTGAGGGGACCCAGTACTTC. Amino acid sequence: CASSLVGEGTQYF.

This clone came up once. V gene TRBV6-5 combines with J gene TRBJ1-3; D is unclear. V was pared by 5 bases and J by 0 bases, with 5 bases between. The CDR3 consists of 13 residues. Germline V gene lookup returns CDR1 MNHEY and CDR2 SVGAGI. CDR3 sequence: CASSRNSGNTIYF. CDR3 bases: TGTGCCAGCAGTCGTAACTCTGGAAACACCATATATTTT.

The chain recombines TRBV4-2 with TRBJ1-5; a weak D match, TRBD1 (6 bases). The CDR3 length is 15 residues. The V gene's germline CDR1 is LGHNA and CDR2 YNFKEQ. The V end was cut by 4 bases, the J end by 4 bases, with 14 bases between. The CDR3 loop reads CASSPLQGSNQPQHF. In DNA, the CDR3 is TGTGCCAGCAGCCCTCTACAGGGTTCGAATCAGCCCCAGCATTTT.